This T cell receptor beta chain was sequenced in a study of blood T cell repertoires in COVID-19. The overall study: PBMCs, B-cell-depleted T cells, or T cells provided the cDNA or gDNA that made up the material.

The CDR3 consists of 14 residues. V lost 2 bases, J lost 4 bases, and 8 bases lay in between. Germline V gene data show CDR1 as SGHTA and CDR2 as FQGTGA. As originally analysed: Amplification of reference gene primers was used by the study to estimate nucleated cell counts. Sequencing was performed with immunoSEQ multiplex PCR; in TCRdb, only in-frame clones are kept and a portion is missing. V, J and clone size were drawn from that table, and D and trimming were deduced from the DNA. Of roughly 71,000 clones listed, roughly 85% were seen once; the top ten hold around 23%. This receptor was identified in a man aged 45 to 65 with acute or convalescent COVID-19. The sample consisted of peripheral blood. This chain connects TRBV7-3 to TRBJ2-2, with TRBD2 as a possible D gene (6 bases). The CDR3 bases are TGTGCCAGCAGCTTAGCGGGGAGCACCGGGGAGCTGTTTTTT. Its translation: CASSLAGSTGELFF.